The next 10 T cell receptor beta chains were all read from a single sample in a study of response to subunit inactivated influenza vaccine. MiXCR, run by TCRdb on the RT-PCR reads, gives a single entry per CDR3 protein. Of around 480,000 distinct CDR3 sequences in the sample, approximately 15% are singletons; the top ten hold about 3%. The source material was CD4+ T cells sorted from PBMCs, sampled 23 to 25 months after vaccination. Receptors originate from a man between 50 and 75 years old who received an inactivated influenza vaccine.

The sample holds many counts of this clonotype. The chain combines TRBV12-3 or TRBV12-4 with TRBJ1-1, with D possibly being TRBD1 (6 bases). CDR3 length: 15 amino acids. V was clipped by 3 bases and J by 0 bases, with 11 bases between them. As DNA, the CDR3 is TGTGCCAGCAGTTTTGGGCGGACAGTGAACACTGAAGCTTTCTTT. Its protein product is CASSFGRTVNTEAFF.

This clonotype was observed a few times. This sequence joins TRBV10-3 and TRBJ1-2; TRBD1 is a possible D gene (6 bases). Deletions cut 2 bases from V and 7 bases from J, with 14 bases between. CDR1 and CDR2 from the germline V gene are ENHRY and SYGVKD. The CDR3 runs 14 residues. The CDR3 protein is CAISEGAGAGGYTF. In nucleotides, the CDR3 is TGTGCCATCAGTGAGGGCGCAGGGGCGGGTGGCTACACCTTC.

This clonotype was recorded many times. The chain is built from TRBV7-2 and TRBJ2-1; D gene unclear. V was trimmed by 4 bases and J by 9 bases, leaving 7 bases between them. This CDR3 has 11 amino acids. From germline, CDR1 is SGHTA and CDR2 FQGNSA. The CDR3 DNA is TGTGCCAGCAGCTCCTTACGTGAGCAGTTCTTC. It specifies CASSSLREQFF. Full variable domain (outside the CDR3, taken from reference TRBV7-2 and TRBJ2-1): GAGVSQSPSNKVTEKGKDVELRCDPISGHTALYWYRQSLGQGLEFLIYFQGNSAPDKSGLPSDRFSAERTGGSVSTLTIQRTQQEDSAVYLCASSSLREQFFGPGTRLTVL.

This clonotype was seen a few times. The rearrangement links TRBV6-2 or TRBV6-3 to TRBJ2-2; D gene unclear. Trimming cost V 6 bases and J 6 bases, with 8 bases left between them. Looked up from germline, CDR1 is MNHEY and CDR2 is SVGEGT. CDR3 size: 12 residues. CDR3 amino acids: CASRQTAGELFF. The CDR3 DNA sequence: TGTGCCAGCAGACAGACTGCCGGGGAGCTGTTTTTT.

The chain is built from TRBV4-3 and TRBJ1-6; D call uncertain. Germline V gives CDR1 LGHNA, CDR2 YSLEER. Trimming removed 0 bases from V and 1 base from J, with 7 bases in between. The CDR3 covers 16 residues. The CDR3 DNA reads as TGCGCCAGCAGCCAAGAGCGATTTTCCTATAATTCACCCCTCCACTTT. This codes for CASSQERFSYNSPLHF.

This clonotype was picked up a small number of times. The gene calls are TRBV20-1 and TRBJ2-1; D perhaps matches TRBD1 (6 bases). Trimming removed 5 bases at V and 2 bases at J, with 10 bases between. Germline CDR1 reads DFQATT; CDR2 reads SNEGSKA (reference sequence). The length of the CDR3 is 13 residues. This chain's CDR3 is CSAPRDTYNEQFF. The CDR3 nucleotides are TGCAGTGCTCCCCGGGACACCTACAATGAGCAGTTCTTC.

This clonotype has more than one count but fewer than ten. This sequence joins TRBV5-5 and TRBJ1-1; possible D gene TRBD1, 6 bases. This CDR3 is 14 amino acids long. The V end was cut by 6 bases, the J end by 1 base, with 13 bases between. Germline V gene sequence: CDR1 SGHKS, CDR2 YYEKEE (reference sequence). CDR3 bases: TGTGCCAGCACTCAACAGACAGGGAACACTGAAGCTTTCTTT. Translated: CASTQQTGNTEAFF.

CDR3 in DNA: TGTGCCAGCAGTTTATGGGCCTTTGGTAGCGGGTCTTCCAAAGAGACCCAGTACTTC. Protein sequence: CASSLWAFGSGSSKETQYF. The chain links TRBV28 to TRBJ2-5, with 7 nucleotides matching TRBD2. Looked up from germline, CDR1 is MDHEN and CDR2 is SYDVKM. Germline trimming cut 0 bases from V and 3 bases from J; bases unmatched to any gene: 16. The CDR3 contains 19 residues.

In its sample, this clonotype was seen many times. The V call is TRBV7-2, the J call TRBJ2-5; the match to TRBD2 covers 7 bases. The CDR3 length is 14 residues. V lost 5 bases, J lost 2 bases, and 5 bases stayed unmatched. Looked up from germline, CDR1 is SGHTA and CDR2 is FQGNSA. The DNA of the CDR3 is TGTGCCAGCAGCCCGCAAGCGGGGCAAGAGACCCAGTACTTC. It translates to CASSPQAGQETQYF.

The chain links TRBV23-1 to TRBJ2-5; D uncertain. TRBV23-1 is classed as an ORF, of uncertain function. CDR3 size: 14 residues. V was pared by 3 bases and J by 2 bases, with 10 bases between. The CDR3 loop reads CASSHRQVQETQYF. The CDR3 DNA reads TGCGCCAGCAGTCATAGGCAGGTTCAAGAGACCCAGTACTTC.